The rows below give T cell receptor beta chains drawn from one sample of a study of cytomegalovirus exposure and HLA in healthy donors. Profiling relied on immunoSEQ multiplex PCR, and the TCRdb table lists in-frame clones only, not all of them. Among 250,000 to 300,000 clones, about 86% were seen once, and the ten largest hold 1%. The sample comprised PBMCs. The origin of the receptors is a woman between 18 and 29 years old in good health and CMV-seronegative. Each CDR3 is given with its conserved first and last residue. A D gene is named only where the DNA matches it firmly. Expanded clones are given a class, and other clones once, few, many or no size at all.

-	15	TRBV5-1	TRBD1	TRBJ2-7	TGCGCCAGCAGCTTGGGAGACAGGGGCATCTACGAGCAGTACTTC	CASSLGDRGIYEQYF
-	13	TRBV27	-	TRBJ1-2	TGTGCCAGCAGTTTAGTCCCTTCCTATGGCTACACCTTC	CASSLVPSYGYTF
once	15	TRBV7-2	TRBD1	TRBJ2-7	TGTGCCAGCAGCTATGCCCCAACAGGGGGGTACGAGCAGTACTTC	CASSYAPTGGYEQYF
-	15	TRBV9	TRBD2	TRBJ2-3	TGTGCCAGCAGCGCTAGCGGGGGGCACACAGATACGCAGTATTTT	CASSASGGHTDTQYF
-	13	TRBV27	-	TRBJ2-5	TGTGCCAGCAGTTTGAGGCCTTTAGAGACCCAGTACTTC	CASSLRPLETQYF
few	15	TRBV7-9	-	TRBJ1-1	TGTGCCAGCAGCCTTCGGGGAGGCTGGGACACTGAAGCTTTCTTT	CASSLRGGWDTEAFF
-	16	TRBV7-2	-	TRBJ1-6	TGTGCCAGCAGCTTAGAAGGGGCAGGGTCAGCTTCACCCCTCCACTTT	CASSLEGAGSASPLHF
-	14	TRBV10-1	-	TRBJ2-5	TGCGCCAGCAGTTCAGGGCAAGATGGGAAGACCCAGTACTTC	CASSSGQDGKTQYF
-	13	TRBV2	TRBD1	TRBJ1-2	TGTGCCAGCTATCGGGACAGCGCACATGGCTACACCTTC	CASYRDSAHGYTF
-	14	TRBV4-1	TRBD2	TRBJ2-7	TGCGCCAGCAGCGAAAGCCCGGGGGGCTACGAGCAGTACTTC	CASSESPGGYEQYF
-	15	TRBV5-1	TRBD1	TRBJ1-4	TGCGCCAGCAGCGGCTGGACAGGGAGAAATGAAAAACTGTTTTTT	CASSGWTGRNEKLFF
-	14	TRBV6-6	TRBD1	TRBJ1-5	TGTGCCAGCAGTTGGACAGGGGGTAACCAGCCCCAGCATTTT	CASSWTGGNQPQHF
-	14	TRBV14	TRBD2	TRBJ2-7	TGTGCCAGCAGCCCTAGCGGGAGGTTTTACGAGCAGTACTTC	CASSPSGRFYEQYF
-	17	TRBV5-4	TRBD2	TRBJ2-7	TGTGCCAGCAGCCCCGGGACTAGCGGGGATACTTCCTACGAGCAGTACTTC	CASSPGTSGDTSYEQYF
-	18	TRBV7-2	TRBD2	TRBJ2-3	TGTGCCAGCAGCCCCGGGACTAGCGGGGGGGCCCTAACAGATACGCAGTATTTT	CASSPGTSGGALTDTQYF
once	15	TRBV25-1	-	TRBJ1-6	TGTGCCAGCAGTGGTTCACAGGGTTTCAATTCACCCCTCCACTTT	CASSGSQGFNSPLHF
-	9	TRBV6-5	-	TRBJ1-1	TGTGCCAGCAAGCCCGAAGCTTTCTTT	CASKPEAFF
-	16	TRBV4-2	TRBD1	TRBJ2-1	TGTGCCAGCAGCCAAGATCGAACAGGGGGATACAATGAGCAGTTCTTC	CASSQDRTGGYNEQFF
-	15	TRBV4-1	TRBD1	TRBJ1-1	TGCGCCAGCAGCCTTTCCGGGACAGGAGGGACTGAAGCTTTCTTT	CASSLSGTGGTEAFF
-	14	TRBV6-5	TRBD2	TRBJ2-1	TGTGCCAGCAGTTACAGGCTAGCGGGCGGTGAGCAGTTCTTC	CASSYRLAGGEQFF
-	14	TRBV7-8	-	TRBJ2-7	TGTGCCAGCAGCACCGGCCAACCCGGGAGACCGACGGACTTC	CASSTGQPGRPTDF
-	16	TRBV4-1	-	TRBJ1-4	TGCGCCAGCAGCCAAGTAGGAACAGGGATTAATGAAAAACTGTTTTTT	CASSQVGTGINEKLFF
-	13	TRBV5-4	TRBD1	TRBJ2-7	TGTGCCAGCAGCACCGGGACAGGTTACGAGCAGTACTTC	CASSTGTGYEQYF
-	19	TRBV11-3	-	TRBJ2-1	TGTGCCAGCAGAGCTGGGGCTAGCGCCGAAAGAGCCTCCTACAATGAGCAGTTCTTC	CASRAGASAERASYNEQFF
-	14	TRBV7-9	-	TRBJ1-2	TGTGCCAGCAGCGCTGGGGCCTCTAACTATGGCTACACCTTC	CASSAGASNYGYTF
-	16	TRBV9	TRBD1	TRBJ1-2	TGTGCCAGCAGCCCCCACCTCGGGACAGAGATCTATGGCTACACCTTC	CASSPHLGTEIYGYTF
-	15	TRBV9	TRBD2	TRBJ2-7	TGTGCCAGCAGCGTAGTCCCGGGGGGGCGCGACGAGCAGTACTTC	CASSVVPGGRDEQYF
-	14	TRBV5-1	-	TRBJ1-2	TGCGCCAGCAGCTCTCTCTCCGGGGTCTCAGGCTACACCTTC	CASSSLSGVSGYTF
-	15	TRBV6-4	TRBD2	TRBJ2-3	TGTGCCAGCAGTTCCTCAGCGGGGGGTACAGATACGCAGTATTTT	CASSSSAGGTDTQYF
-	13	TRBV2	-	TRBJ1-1	TGTGCCACTAGGGACACCTCCCCAGAAGTAGCTTTCTTT	CATRDTSPEVAFF
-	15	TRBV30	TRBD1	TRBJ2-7	TGTGCCTCACAAACCGGGCAGGGGGTCTCCTACGAGCAGTACTTC	CASQTGQGVSYEQYF
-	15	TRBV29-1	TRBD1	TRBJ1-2	TGCAGCGTTGAAAAACAGGGGGATCCTAACTATGGCTACACCTTC	CSVEKQGDPNYGYTF
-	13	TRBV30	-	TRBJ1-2	TGTGCCTGTAAACAGATACGAAACTATGGCTACACCTTC	CACKQIRNYGYTF
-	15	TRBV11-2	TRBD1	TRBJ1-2	TGTGCCAGCAGGAAACCAGGGGGCGCCAGCTATGGCTACACCTTC	CASRKPGGASYGYTF
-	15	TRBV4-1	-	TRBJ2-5	TGCGCCAGCAGCCAAGATTCCCTAGCTGGAAAGACCCAGTACTTC	CASSQDSLAGKTQYF
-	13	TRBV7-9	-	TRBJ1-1	TGTGCCAGCAGCTTAGAAGAGGTACTCGAAGCTTTCTTT	CASSLEEVLEAFF
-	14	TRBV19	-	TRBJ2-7	TGTGCCAGTAGTATAGCCGTTAGCGGATACGAGCAGTACTTC	CASSIAVSGYEQYF
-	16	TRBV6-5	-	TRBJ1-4	TGTGCCAGCAGTTACGGGCTGGACCACAGGAATGAAAAACTGTTTTTT	CASSYGLDHRNEKLFF
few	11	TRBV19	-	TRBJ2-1	TGTGCCACTTACCGGACGGGGAGCAAGTTCTTC	CATYRTGSKFF
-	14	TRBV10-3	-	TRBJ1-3	TGTGCCATCACGTCACAGTTCTCTGGAAACACCATATATTTT	CAITSQFSGNTIYF
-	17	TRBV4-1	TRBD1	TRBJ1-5	TGCGCCAGCAGCCAACCATGGACAGGGAGAAGGGGACAGCCCCAGCATTTT	CASSQPWTGRRGQPQHF
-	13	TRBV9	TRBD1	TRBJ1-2	TGTGCCAGCAGCGGGGACAGGGATGATGGCTACACCTTC	CASSGDRDDGYTF
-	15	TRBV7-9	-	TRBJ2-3	TGTGCCAGCACTCGGCCGGGGGGCAGCACAGATACGCAGTATTTT	CASTRPGGSTDTQYF
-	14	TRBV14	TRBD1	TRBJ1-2	TGTGCCAGCAGCCAGGGACAGATCCGACGAGGCTACACCTTC	CASSQGQIRRGYTF
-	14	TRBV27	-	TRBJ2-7	TGTGCCAGCAGAACTCTAGGGGGGGGCTACGAGCAGTACTTC	CASRTLGGGYEQYF
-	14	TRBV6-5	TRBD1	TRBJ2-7	TGTGCCAGCACCGAAGACAGGGGTGGATACGAGCAGTACTTC	CASTEDRGGYEQYF
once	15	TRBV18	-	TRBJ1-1	TGTGCCAGCTCACCCGGCGGGGGGCGAGGGACTGAAGCTTTCTTT	CASSPGGGRGTEAFF
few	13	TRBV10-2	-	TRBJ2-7	TGCGCCAGCACCTTAGAAGTCTCCTACGAGCAGTACTTC	CASTLEVSYEQYF